What follows are 6 T cell receptor beta chains derived from one specimen sequenced in a study of spatial heterogeneity in lung cancer. TCRdb re-called the 5' RACE reads through MiXCR, storing one row per CDR3 protein. The repertoire holds roughly 7,100 distinct CDR3 sequences, with about an eighth as singletons. These receptors' targets are unknown. Points from the study as a whole: Within tumors, counts of expanded alpha and beta TCRs tracked tumor mutation counts.

The time point here: sample taken at primary tumor resection. Sequencing used lung tumor tissue, obtained at surgery. The source is a male donor with early-stage non-small cell lung cancer.

This clonotype was seen repeatedly, ten times or more. The size of this beta chain means little, since it is a stray read in a library made for alpha chains. CDR3 amino acids: CASSAPGLAASYEQYF. The CDR3 nucleotides read TGCGCCAGCAGCGCCCCGGGACTAGCGGCTTCCTACGAGCAGTACTTC. The chain joins TRBV5-1 to TRBJ2-7; 11 bases agree with TRBD2. The CDR3 spans 16 residues. From germline, CDR1 is SGHRS and CDR2 YFSETQ. After removal of 4 bases from V and 1 base from J, the junction contained 7 bases not matched to a gene.

This clonotype ranks as medium-sized. For a library built for alpha chains, this beta chain is a stray read; little rests on its size. The chain has TRBV12-3 or TRBV12-4 and TRBJ2-3; TRBD2 is a possible D gene (6 bases). The CDR3 extends over 14 amino acids. The germline V and J ends were trimmed by 6 bases and 1 base, with 11 bases remaining between them. The CDR3 DNA is TGTGCCAGCAGCCCGGGACTTGGCACAGATACGCAGTATTTT. As protein: CASSPGLGTDTQYF.

On this clonotype: Found in a library prepared for alpha chains, this beta chain is an off-target read, and its abundance has little meaning. The rearrangement joins TRBV12-3 or TRBV12-4 to TRBJ2-1, with 9 positions matching TRBD1. The length of the CDR3 is 15 residues. Unmatched junction bases numbered 4, after V lost 1 base and J lost 6 bases. The CDR3, as DNA: TGTGCCAGCAGTTTAGACCGGACAGGGGTCAATGAGCAGTTCTTC. Translated, it gives CASSLDRTGVNEQFF.

To note about this clonotype: Since it is a stray read in a library aimed at alpha chains, this beta chain has a size that is not meaningful. The chain recombines TRBV7-6 with TRBJ2-7; a weak D match, TRBD1 (6 bases). This CDR3 region has 13 residues. V was trimmed by 3 bases and J by 5 bases, leaving 11 bases between them. Looked up from germline, CDR1 is SGHVS and CDR2 is FNYEAQ. The CDR3 here is CASSFSGVDEQYF. The CDR3, as DNA: TGTGCCAGCAGCTTCTCAGGGGTCGACGAGCAGTACTTC.

At least ten counts were recorded for this clonotype. Found in a library prepared for alpha chains, this beta chain is an off-target read, and its abundance has little meaning. The chain combines TRBV5-1 with TRBJ2-7; TRBD1 aligns across 9 bases. Germline-derived CDR1 and CDR2 are SGHRS and YFSETQ. V shed 3 bases, J shed 6 bases, and the junction held 4 bases outside the gene matches. The CDR3 loop spans 13 amino acids. The CDR3 protein is CASSSTGGSEQYV. CDR3 nucleotides: TGCGCCAGCAGCTCAACAGGGGGCAGCGAGCAGTACGTC.

This clonotype was found many times. Because this beta chain is a stray read in a library intended to capture alpha chains, its abundance should not be given much weight. This chain joins TRBV5-1 and TRBJ2-2, with D possibly matching TRBD2 (6 bases). V shed 7 bases and J shed 6 bases, with 19 bases lying between them. This CDR3 spans 15 amino acids. In germline, CDR1 is SGHRS, CDR2 YFSETQ. CDR3 nucleotides: TGCGCCAGCTACGCCCCGGACGGGGGAGCCGGGGAGCTGTTTTTT. Encoded protein: CASYAPDGGAGELFF.